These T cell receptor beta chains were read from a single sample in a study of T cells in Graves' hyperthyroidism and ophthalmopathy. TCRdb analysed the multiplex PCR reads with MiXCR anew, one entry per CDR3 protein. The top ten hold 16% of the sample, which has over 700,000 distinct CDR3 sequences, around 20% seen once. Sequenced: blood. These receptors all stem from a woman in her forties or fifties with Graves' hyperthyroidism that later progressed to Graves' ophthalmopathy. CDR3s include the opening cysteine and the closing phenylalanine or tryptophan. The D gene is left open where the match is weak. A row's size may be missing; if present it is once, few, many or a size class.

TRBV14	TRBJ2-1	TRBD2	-	CASSHERTSGGPYNEQFF	TGTGCCAGCAGCCACGAACGGACTAGCGGGGGCCCCTACAATGAGCAGTTCTTC
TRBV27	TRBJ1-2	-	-	CASSQQGWYGYTF	TGTGCCAGCAGTCAACAGGGTTGGTATGGCTACACCTTC
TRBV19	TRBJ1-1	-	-	CASMRGQGITEAFF	TGTGCCAGTATGAGAGGTCAGGGGATCACTGAAGCTTTCTTT
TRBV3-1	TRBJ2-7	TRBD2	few	CASTPTGGGRNEQYF	TGTGCCAGCACCCCGACGGGGGGGGGCCGAAACGAGCAGTACTTC
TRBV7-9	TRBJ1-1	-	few	CASSPDIFGTEAFF	TGTGCCAGCAGCCCGGACATCTTCGGCACTGAAGCTTTCTTT
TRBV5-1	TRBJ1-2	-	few	CASSGGDAANYGYTF	TGCGCCAGCAGCGGGGGAGACGCGGCTAACTATGGCTACACCTTC
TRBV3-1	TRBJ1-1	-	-	CASSHASGARGTEAFF	TGTGCCAGCAGCCATGCCTCGGGGGCGCGTGGCACTGAAGCTTTCTTT
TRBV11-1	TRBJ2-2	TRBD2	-	CASSEDSGGNGELFF	TGTGCCAGCAGCGAAGATAGCGGGGGTAACGGGGAGCTGTTTTTT
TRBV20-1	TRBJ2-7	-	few	CSATRDAAYEQYF	TGCAGTGCTACTAGGGACGCTGCCTACGAGCAGTACTTC
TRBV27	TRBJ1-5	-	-	CASSGKWGGHQPQHF	TGTGCCAGCAGTGGAAAATGGGGAGGCCATCAGCCCCAGCATTTT
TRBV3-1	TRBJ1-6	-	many	CASSQESGGTPLHF	TGTGCCAGCAGCCAAGAAAGCGGTGGAACACCCCTCCACTTT
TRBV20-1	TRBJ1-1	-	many	CSARKPGYTEAFF	TGCAGTGCTAGAAAACCAGGGTACACTGAAGCTTTCTTT
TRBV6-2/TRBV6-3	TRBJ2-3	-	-	CASSYSGSGSTDTQYF	TGTGCCAGCAGTTACTCAGGTAGCGGCAGCACAGATACGCAGTATTTT
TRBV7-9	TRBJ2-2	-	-	CASTLGGIGELFF	TGTGCCAGCACCCTCGGGGGCATCGGGGAGCTGTTTTTT
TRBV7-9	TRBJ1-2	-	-	CASSLRQSNYGYTF	TGTGCCAGCAGCTTAAGACAGTCTAACTATGGCTACACCTTC
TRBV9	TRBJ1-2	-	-	CASSPRDSHGYTF	TGTGCCAGCAGCCCGAGGGACTCCCATGGCTACACCTTC
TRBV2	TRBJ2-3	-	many	CASSEGVGSDTDTQYF	TGTGCCAGCAGTGAAGGCGTCGGGTCCGACACAGATACGCAGTATTTT
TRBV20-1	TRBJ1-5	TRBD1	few	CSARGTGLESNQPQHF	TGCAGTGCTAGGGGGACAGGGCTGGAAAGCAATCAGCCCCAGCATTTT
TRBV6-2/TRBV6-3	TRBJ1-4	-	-	CASRSGLRDPEKLFF	TGTGCCAGCAGGAGCGGATTACGGGATCCTGAAAAACTGTTTTTT
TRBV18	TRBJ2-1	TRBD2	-	CASSPYSAGELYNEQFF	TGTGCCAGCTCACCATATTCAGCGGGGGAACTCTACAATGAGCAGTTCTTC
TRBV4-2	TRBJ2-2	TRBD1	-	CASSQQTGIPNTGELFF	TGTGCCAGCAGCCAACAGACAGGGATTCCGAACACCGGGGAGCTGTTTTTT
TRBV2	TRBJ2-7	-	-	CASSELAKGYEQYF	TGTGCCAGCAGTGAACTAGCGAAAGGCTACGAGCAGTACTTC
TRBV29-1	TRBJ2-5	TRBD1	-	CSVLGQVLSQETQYF	TGCAGCGTTTTAGGACAGGTTCTATCCCAAGAGACCCAGTACTTC
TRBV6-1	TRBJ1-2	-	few	CASADRSYTF	TGTGCCAGCGCAGACAGGAGCTACACCTTC
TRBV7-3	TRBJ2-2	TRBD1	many	CASSSPWTGSTGELFF	TGTGCCAGCAGCTCCCCATGGACAGGGAGCACCGGGGAGCTGTTTTTT
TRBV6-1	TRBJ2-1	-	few	CASSRSGTNEQFF	TGTGCCAGCAGTAGAAGCGGGACAAATGAGCAGTTCTTC
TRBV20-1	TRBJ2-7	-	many	CSASPQGPSYEQYF	TGCAGTGCTAGTCCCCAGGGGCCCTCCTACGAGCAGTACTTC
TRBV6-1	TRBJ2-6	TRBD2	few	CASSIAGGSGANVLTF	TGTGCCAGCAGCATAGCGGGGGGTTCTGGGGCCAACGTCCTGACTTTC
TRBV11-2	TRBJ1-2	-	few	CASSFYNRDYGYTF	TGTGCCAGCAGCTTTTATAACAGGGACTATGGCTACACCTTC
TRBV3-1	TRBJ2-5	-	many	CASSPRGRVVETQYF	TGTGCCAGCAGCCCTCGCGGCAGGGTAGTGGAGACCCAGTACTTC
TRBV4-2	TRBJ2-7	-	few	CASSLRDMGSYEQYF	TGTGCCAGCAGCCTCCGGGACATGGGCTCCTACGAGCAGTACTTC
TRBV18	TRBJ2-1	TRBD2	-	CASSQKGGGYNEQFF	TGTGCCAGCTCACAGAAGGGCGGGGGCTACAATGAGCAGTTCTTC
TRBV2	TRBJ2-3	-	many	CASSEVKLRSTDTQYF	TGTGCCAGCAGTGAAGTAAAGCTACGAAGCACAGATACGCAGTATTTT
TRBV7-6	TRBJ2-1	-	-	CASSFGGMDYNEQFF	TGTGCCAGCAGCTTTGGGGGAATGGACTACAATGAGCAGTTCTTC
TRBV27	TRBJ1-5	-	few	CASSLAAPQPQHF	TGTGCCAGCAGTTTAGCCGCTCCTCAGCCCCAGCATTTT
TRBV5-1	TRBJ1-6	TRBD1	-	CASSFAPWRQGPNSPLHF	TGCGCCAGCAGCTTTGCCCCCTGGAGACAGGGGCCTAATTCACCCCTCCACTTT
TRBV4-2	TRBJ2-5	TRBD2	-	CASSQVSGEMGETQYF	TGTGCCAGCAGCCAAGTGAGCGGGGAAATGGGGGAGACCCAGTACTTC
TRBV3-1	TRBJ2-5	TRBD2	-	CASSDTSGGPQGTQYF	TGTGCCAGCAGCGACACTAGCGGGGGGCCCCAAGGGACCCAGTACTTC
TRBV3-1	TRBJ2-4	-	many	CASSPTRNIQYF	TGTGCCAGCAGCCCGACCCGAAACATTCAGTACTTC
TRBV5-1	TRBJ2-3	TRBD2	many	CASSLGSGGGTDTQYF	TGTGCCAGCAGTTTGGGTAGCGGGGGAGGAACAGATACGCAGTATTTT
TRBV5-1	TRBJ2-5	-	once	CASSRSLDSWKETQYF	TGCGCCAGCAGCCGTAGCCTTGACAGTTGGAAAGAGACCCAGTACTTC
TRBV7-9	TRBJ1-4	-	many	CASSLPSTTNEKLFF	TGTGCCAGCAGCTTACCCAGTACAACTAATGAAAAACTGTTTTTT
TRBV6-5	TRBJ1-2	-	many	CASSYGREGYTF	TGTGCCAGCAGTTACGGACGGGAGGGCTACACCTTC
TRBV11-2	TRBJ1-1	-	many	CASSTHEGTEAFF	TGTGCCAGCAGCACCCATGAAGGCACTGAAGCTTTCTTT
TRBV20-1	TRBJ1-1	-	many	CSATEGVNTEAFF	TGCAGTGCAACGGAGGGGGTGAACACTGAAGCTTTCTTT
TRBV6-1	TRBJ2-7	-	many	CASSEAGSIYEQYF	TGTGCCAGCAGTGAAGCGGGCAGCATCTACGAGCAGTACTTC
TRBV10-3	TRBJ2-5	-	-	CAISESRGETQYF	TGTGCCATCAGTGAGTCGAGGGGAGAGACCCAGTACTTC
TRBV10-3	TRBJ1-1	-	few	CAISESWAVHTEAFF	TGTGCCATCAGTGAGTCCTGGGCAGTTCACACTGAAGCTTTCTTT
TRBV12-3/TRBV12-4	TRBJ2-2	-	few	CASIPLRAANTGELFF	TGTGCCAGCATACCCCTACGGGCGGCGAACACCGGGGAGCTGTTTTTT
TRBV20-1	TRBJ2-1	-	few	CSAPTLSSYNEQFF	TGCAGTGCGCCGACACTGAGCTCCTACAATGAGCAGTTCTTC
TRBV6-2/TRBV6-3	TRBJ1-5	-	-	CASPGRGGDNQPQHF	TGTGCCAGCCCGGGTCGCGGCGGTGACAATCAGCCCCAGCATTTT
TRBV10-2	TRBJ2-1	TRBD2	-	CASCLAGGCNEQFF	TGCGCCAGCTGTTTAGCGGGGGGATGCAATGAGCAGTTCTTC
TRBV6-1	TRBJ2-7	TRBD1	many	CASSVDRVYEQYF	TGTGCCAGCAGTGTGGACAGGGTTTACGAGCAGTACTTC